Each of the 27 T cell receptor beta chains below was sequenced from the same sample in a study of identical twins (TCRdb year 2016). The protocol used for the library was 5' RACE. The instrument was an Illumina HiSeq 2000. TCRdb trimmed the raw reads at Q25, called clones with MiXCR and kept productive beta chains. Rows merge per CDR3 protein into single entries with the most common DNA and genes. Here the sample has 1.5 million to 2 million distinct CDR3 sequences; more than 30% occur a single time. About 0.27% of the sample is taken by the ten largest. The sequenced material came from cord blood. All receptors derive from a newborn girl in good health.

CDR3 sequence: CASSASLTSGSQHEQFF. In DNA, the CDR3 is TGTGCCAGCAGTGCGTCCCTGACTAGCGGGAGTCAGCATGAGCAGTTCTTC. J is TRBJ2-1 and V is TRBV2, with 12 bases lining up with TRBD2. Germline values: CDR1 SNHLY, CDR2 FYNNEI. The length of the CDR3 is 17 residues. J lost 8 bases, V lost 4 bases, and 12 bases had no gene match. Looking up the rest from reference TRBV2 and TRBJ2-1 gives the full variable domain: EPEVTQTPSHQVTQMGQEVILRCVPISNHLYFYWYRQILGQKVEFLVSFYNNEISEKSEIFDDQFSVERPDGSNFTLKIRSTKLEDSAMYFCASSASLTSGSQHEQFFGPGTRLTVL.

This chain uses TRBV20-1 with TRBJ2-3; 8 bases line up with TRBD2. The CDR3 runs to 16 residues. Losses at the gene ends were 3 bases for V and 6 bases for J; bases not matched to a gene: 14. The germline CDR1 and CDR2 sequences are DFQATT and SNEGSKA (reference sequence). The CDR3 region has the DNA TGCAGTGCTAGCTTTGATCGGGGGGGCGTACGGGATACGCAGTATTTT. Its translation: CSASFDRGGVRDTQYF.

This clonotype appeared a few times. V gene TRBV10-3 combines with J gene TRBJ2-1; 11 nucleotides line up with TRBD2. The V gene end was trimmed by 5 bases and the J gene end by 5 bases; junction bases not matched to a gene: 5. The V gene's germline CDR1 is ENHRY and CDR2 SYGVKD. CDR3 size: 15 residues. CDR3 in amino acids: CAISPIAGGNNEQFF. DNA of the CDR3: TGTGCCATCAGTCCGATAGCGGGAGGGAACAATGAGCAGTTCTTC.

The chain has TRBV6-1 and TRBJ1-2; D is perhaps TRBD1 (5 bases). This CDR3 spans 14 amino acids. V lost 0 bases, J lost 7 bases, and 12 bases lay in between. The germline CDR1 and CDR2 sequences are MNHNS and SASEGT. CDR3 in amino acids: CASSEAEGRGGYTF. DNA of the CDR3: TGTGCCAGCAGTGAAGCCGAGGGGCGAGGTGGCTACACCTTC.

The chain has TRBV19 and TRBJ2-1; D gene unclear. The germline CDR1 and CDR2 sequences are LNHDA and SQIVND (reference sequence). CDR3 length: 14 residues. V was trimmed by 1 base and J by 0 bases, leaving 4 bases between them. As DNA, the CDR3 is TGTGCCAGTAGTATAGGACACTCCTACAATGAGCAGTTCTTC. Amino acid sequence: CASSIGHSYNEQFF.

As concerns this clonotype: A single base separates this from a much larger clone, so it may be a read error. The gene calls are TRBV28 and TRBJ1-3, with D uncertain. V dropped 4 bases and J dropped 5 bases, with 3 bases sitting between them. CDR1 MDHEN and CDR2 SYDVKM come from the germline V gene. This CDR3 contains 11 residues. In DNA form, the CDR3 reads TGTGCCAGCAGTTCCAGAAACACCATATATTTT. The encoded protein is CASSSRNTIYF. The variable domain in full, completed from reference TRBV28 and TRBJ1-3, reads DVKVTQSSRYLVKRTGEKVFLECVQDMDHENMFWYRQDPGLGLRLIYFSYDVKMKEKGDIPEGYSVSREKKERFSLILESASTNQTSMYLCASSSRNTIYFGEGSWLTVV.

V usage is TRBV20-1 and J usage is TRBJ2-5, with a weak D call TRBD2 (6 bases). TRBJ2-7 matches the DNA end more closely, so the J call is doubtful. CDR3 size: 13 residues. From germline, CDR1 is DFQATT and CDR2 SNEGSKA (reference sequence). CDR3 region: CSASPPMGGEQYF. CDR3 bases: TGCAGTGCTAGCCCTCCGATGGGGGGCGAGCAGTACTTC.

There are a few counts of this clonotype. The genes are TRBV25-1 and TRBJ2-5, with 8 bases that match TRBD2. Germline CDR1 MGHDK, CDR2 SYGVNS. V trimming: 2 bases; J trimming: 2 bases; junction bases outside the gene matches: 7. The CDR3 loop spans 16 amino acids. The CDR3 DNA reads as TGTGCCAGCAGTGAAGGGACTAGGGGAACTCAAGAGACCCAGTACTTC. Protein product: CASSEGTRGTQETQYF.

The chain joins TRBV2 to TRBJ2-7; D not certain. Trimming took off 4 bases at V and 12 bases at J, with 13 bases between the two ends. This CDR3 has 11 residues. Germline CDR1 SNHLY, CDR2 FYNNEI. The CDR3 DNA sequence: TGTGCCAGCAGTGGGGAAGCGTCTCGGTACTTC. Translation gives CASSGEASRYF.

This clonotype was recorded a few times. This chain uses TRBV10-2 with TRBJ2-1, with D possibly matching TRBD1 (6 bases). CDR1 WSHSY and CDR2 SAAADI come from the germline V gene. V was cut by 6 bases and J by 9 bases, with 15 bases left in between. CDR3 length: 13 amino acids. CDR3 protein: CASRETGSSEQFF. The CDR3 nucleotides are TGCGCCAGCAGGGAAACAGGGAGCAGTGAGCAGTTCTTC.

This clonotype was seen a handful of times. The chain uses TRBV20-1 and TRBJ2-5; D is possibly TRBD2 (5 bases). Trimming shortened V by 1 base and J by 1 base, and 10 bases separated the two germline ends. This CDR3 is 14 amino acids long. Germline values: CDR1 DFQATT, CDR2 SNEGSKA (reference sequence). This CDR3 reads CSARVSAAQETQYF. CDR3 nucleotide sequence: TGCAGTGCTAGAGTCTCAGCGGCCCAAGAGACCCAGTACTTC.

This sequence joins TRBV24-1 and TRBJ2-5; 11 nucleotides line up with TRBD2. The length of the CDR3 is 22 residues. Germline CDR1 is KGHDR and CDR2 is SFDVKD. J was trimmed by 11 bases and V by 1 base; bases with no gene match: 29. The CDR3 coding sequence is TGTGCCACCAGTGATTTCCCCCGGCTGTCTAGCGGGAGGAGGATCCAGAACGATGAGCAGTACTTC. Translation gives CATSDFPRLSSGRRIQNDEQYF.

CDR3 loop: CASSQHPEYYNEQFF. In DNA, the CDR3 is TGTGCCAGCAGCCAACACCCAGAATATTACAATGAGCAGTTCTTC. This chain uses TRBV12-3 or TRBV12-4 with TRBJ2-1, with D unresolved. Trimming removed 6 bases from V and 4 bases from J, with 16 bases in between. This CDR3 is built from 15 residues.

CDR3 in DNA: TGTGCCAGCAGTCGCGAGGGACTAGCAATCGGAGGGACGCAGTATTTT. Amino acid sequence: CASSREGLAIGGTQYF. The chain joins TRBV12-3 or TRBV12-4 to TRBJ2-3; 9 bases match TRBD2. This CDR3 has 16 amino acids. J was trimmed by 9 bases and V by 5 bases; bases with no gene match: 15.

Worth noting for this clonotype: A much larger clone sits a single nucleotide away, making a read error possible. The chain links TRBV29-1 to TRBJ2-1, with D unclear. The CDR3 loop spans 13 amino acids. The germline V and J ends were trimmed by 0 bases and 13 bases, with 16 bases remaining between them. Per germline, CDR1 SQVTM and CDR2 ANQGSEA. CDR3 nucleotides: TGCAGCGTTGAAGATCGCGGTTCAGAGACCCAGTTCTTC. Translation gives CSVEDRGSETQFF.

CDR3 protein: CSARSLAGGLGSYNEQFF. In DNA, the CDR3 is TGCAGTGCTAGGAGTCTAGCGGGGGGGCTTGGGTCCTACAATGAGCAGTTCTTC. This chain joins TRBV20-1 and TRBJ2-1, with 12 positions matching TRBD2. This CDR3 has 18 residues. Germline values: CDR1 DFQATT, CDR2 SNEGSKA (reference sequence). The trim removed 3 bases at V and 1 base at J, leaving 10 bases unmatched.

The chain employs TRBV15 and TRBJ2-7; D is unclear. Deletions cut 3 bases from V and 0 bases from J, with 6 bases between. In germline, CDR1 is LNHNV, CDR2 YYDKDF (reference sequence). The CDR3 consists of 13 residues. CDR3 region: CATSSRTSYEQYF. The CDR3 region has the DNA TGTGCCACCAGCAGCCGGACCTCCTACGAGCAGTACTTC.

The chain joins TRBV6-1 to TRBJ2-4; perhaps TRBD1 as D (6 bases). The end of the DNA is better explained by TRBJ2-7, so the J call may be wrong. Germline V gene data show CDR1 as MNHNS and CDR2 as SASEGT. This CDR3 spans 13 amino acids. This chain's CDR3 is CASSEEGTSEQYF. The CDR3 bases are TGTGCCAGCAGTGAAGAAGGGACATCCGAGCAGTACTTC.

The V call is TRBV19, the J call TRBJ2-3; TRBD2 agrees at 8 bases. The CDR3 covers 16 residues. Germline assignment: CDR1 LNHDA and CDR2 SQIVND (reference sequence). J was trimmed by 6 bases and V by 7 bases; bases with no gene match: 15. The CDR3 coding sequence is TGTGCCAGTAACCGACTCCCGGGTAGCGGGGCGGATACGCAGTATTTT. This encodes CASNRLPGSGADTQYF. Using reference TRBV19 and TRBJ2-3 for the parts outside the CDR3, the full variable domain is DGGITQSPKYLFRKEGQNVTLSCEQNLNHDAMYWYRQDPGQGLRLIYYSQIVNDFQKGDIAEGYSVSREKKESFPLTVTSAQKNPTAFYLCASNRLPGSGADTQYFGPGTRLTVL.

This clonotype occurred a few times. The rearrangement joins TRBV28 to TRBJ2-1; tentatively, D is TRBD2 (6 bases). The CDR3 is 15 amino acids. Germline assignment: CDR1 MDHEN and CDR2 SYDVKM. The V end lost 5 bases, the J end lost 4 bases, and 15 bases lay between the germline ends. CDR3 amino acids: CASSHPRLGYNEQFF. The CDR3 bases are TGTGCCAGCAGTCATCCAAGACTAGGATACAATGAGCAGTTCTTC.

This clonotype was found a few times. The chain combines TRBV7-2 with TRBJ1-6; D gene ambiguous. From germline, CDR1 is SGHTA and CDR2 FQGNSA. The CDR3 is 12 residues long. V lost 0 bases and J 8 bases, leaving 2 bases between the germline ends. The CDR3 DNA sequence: TGTGCCAGCAGCTTAGCGGATTCACCCCTCCACTTT. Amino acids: CASSLADSPLHF.

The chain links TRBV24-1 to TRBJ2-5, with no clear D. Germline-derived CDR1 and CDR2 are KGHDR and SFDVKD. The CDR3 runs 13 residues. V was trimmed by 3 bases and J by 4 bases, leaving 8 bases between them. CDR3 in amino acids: CATSDPDGETQYF. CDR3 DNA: TGTGCCACCAGTGATCCGGACGGAGAGACCCAGTACTTC.

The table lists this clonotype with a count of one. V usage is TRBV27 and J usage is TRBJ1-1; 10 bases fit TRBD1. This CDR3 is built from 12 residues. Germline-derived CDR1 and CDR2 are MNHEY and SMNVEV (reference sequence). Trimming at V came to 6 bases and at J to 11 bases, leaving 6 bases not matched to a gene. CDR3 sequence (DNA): TGTGCCAGCAGACATGACAGGGGGCAGGCTTTCTTT. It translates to CASRHDRGQAFF.

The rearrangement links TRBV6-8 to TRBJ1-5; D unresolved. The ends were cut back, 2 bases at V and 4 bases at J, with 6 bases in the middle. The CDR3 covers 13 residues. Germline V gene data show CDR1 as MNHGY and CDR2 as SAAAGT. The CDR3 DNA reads TGTGCCAGCAGTTACCGCCGGAATCAGCCCCAGCATTTT. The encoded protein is CASSYRRNQPQHF.

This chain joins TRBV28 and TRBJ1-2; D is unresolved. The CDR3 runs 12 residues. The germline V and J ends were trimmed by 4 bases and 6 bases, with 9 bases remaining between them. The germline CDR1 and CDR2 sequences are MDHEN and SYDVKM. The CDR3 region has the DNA TGTGCCAGCAGTTGGCAGGAAGATGGCTACACCTTC. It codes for CASSWQEDGYTF.

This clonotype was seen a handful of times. The CDR3 protein is CASTPAPAIAETQYF. The CDR3 nucleotides are TGCGCCAGCACCCCAGCACCAGCGATAGCTGAGACCCAGTACTTC. This sequence joins TRBV5-1 and TRBJ2-5; no clear D gene. Trimming pared 6 bases from V and 5 bases from J, leaving 20 bases between. This CDR3 contains 15 residues. Germline loops: CDR1 SGHRS, CDR2 YFSETQ.

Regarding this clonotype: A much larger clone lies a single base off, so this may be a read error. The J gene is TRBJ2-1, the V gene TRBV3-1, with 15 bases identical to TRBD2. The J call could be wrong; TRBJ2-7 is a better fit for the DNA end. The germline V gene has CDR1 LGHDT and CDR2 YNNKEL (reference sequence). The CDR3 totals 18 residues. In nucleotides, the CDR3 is TGTGCCAGCAGCCAAGCGGGACTAGCGGGAGGTCTCTACAATGAGCAGTACTTC. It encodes CASSQAGLAGGLYNEQYF.